Listed below are T cell receptor beta chains from one sample, sequenced in a study of blood T cell repertoires in COVID-19. Repertoires were generated with immunoSEQ multiplex PCR, while TCRdb's copy carries only in-frame clones and drops some. The sample records about 210,000 clones, roughly 79% being singletons. The sequencing input was PBMCs or T cells enriched from blood (not recorded which). These receptors were collected from a woman in her fifties or sixties with acute COVID-19. Both conserved end residues are trimmed from each CDR3. Fields, in order: J gene, V gene, CDR3 protein.

TRBJ1-1 | TRBV28 | ASRTSLRTEAF
TRBJ2-7 | TRBV10-1 | ASSDITSGRSYEQY
TRBJ1-2 | TRBV4-3 | ASSQELTTGDGYT
TRBJ2-2 | TRBV10-2 | ASSSGRAGAGELF
TRBJ1-1 | TRBV14 | ASSPLLGGSKDTEAF
TRBJ1-5 | TRBV4-1 | ASSQDQVRSDQPQH
TRBJ1-2 | TRBV19 | ASRTPDRVGGYT
TRBJ1-2 | TRBV4-1 | AAGQYGYT
TRBJ2-3 | TRBV9 | ASSVGGGVGTDTQY
TRBJ1-5 | TRBV29-1 | SVLGGGNQPQH
TRBJ2-4 | TRBV4-3 | ASSQDPDRVNIQY
TRBJ2-7 | TRBV28 | ASSDPGQTYEQY
TRBJ2-4 | TRBV21-1 | ASSRPRTGATNIQY
TRBJ2-6 | TRBV30 | ARRGSGANVLT
TRBJ2-7 | TRBV6-2/TRBV6-3 | ASSEPRTGDSHEQY
TRBJ2-3 | TRBV9 | ASSVDQPQVADTQY
TRBJ2-1 | TRBV27 | ASSLNRGHEQF
TRBJ1-2 | TRBV6-1 | ASTKERGLSPPH
TRBJ2-3 | TRBV7-6 | ASSSSQANTQY
TRBJ2-1 | TRBV9 | ASGEAGEPYNEQF
TRBJ1-5 | TRBV19 | ASSGQFNQPQH
TRBJ1-4 | TRBV10-3 | AIRGQPNEKLF
TRBJ1-6 | TRBV4-3 | ASSLNMNSPLH
TRBJ2-5 | TRBV7-2 | ASSRQGGETQY
TRBJ1-4 | TRBV28 | ASSLHRAGEKLF
TRBJ1-2 | TRBV27 | ASSRRGESYGYT
TRBJ2-1 | TRBV10-3 | AISESGTGGLGYNEQF
TRBJ1-5 | TRBV19 | ASSPPDRNLQPQH
TRBJ1-1 | TRBV29-1 | SVEDLRGAHPEAF
TRBJ1-1 | TRBV7-3 | ASSLGPLNTEAF
TRBJ1-5 | TRBV10-3 | AVGQGNQPQH
TRBJ2-2 | TRBV4-3 | ASSREILAGGAGELF
TRBJ1-1 | TRBV12-3/TRBV12-4 | ASLVKGRNRAF
TRBJ1-2 | TRBV9 | ASSALTGDYGYT
TRBJ2-5 | TRBV28 | ASSLNPTGGQKTQY
TRBJ2-4 | TRBV6-2/TRBV6-3 | ASSLTGGANIQY
TRBJ2-7 | TRBV24-1 | ATSDSQGPPFGQY
TRBJ1-6 | TRBV28 | ASSTRQVEFH
TRBJ2-7 | TRBV3-1/TRBV3-2 | ASSPLGLAGTYEQY
TRBJ2-7 | TRBV7-9 | ASSSPPGLTY
TRBJ1-4 | TRBV14 | ASSRQGRGVEKLF
TRBJ1-4 | TRBV11-1 | ASSSAPAGGVEKLF
TRBJ2-6 | TRBV3-1/TRBV3-2 | ASSPVNSGANVLT
TRBJ1-5 | TRBV30 | AWSVQGFGQPQH
TRBJ2-3 | TRBV7-2 | ASSFRTGRTDTQY
TRBJ2-2 | TRBV28 | ASRRTGGATTGELF